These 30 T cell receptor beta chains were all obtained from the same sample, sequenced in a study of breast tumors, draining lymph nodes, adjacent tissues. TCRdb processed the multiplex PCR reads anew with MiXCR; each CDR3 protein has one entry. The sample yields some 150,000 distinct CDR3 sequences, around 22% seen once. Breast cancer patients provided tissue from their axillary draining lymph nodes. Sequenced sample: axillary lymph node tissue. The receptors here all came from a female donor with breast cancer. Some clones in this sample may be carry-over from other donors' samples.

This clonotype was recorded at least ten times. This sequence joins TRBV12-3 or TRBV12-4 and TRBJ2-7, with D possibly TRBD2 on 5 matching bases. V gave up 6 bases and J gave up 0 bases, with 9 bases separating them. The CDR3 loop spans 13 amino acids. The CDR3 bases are TGTGCCAGCAGCCGCGGGCCCTCCTACGAGCAGTACTTC. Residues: CASSRGPSYEQYF.

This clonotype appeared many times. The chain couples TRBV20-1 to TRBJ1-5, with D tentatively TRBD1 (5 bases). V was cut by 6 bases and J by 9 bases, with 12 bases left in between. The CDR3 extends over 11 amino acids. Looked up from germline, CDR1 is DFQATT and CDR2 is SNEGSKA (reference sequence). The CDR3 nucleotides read TGCAGTGCCTCTCGGGGGGGGCCCCAGCATTTT. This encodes CSASRGGPQHF.

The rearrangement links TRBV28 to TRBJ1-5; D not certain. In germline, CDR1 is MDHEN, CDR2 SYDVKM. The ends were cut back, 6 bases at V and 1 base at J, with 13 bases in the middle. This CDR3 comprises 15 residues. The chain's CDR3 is CASRPTALSNQPQHF. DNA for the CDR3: TGTGCCAGCAGACCGACCGCTTTAAGCAATCAGCCCCAGCATTTT. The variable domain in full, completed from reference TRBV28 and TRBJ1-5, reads DVKVTQSSRYLVKRTGEKVFLECVQDMDHENMFWYRQDPGLGLRLIYFSYDVKMKEKGDIPEGYSVSREKKERFSLILESASTNQTSMYLCASRPTALSNQPQHFGDGTRLSIL.

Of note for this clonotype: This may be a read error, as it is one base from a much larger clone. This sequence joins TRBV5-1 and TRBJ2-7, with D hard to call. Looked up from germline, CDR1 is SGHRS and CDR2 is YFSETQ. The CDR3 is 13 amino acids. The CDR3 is CANSLGNSYEQYF. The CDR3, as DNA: TGCGCCAACAGCTTGGGCAACTCCTACGAGCAGTACTTC.

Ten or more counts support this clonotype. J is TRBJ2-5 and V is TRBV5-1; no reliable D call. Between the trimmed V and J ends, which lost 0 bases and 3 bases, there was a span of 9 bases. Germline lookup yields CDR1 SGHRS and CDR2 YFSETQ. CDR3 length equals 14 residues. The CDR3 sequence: CASSLALREETQYF. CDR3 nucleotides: TGCGCCAGCAGCTTGGCCCTTAGAGAAGAGACCCAGTACTTC.

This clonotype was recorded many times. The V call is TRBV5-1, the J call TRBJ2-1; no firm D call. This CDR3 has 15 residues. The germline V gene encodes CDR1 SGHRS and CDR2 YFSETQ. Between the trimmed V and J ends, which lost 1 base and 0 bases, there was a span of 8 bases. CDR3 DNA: TGCGCCAGCAGCTTGACACCTAGCTCCTACAATGAGCAGTTCTTC. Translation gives CASSLTPSSYNEQFF.

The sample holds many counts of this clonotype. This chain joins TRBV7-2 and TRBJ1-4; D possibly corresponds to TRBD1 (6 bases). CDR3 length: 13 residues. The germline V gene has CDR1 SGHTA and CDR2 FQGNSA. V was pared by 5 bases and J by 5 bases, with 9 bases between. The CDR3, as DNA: TGTGCCAGCAGCCCACAGGGAAATGAAAAACTGTTTTTT. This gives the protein CASSPQGNEKLFF.

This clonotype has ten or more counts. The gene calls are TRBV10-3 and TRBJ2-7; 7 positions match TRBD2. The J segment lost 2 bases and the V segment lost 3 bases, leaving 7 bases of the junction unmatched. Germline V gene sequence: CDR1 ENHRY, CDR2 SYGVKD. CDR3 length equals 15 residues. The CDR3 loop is CAISDPSGGAYEQYF. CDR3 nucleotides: TGTGCCATCAGTGATCCTAGCGGAGGGGCCTACGAGCAGTACTTC.

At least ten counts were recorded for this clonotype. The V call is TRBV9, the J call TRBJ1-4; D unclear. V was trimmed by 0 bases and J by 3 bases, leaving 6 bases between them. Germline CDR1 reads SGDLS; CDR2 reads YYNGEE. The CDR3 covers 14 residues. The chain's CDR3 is CASSVGGPNEKLFF. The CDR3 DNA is TGTGCCAGCAGCGTAGGTGGGCCTAATGAAAAACTGTTTTTT. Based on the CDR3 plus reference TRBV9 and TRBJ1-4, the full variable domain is DSGVTQTPKHLITATGQRVTLRCSPRSGDLSVYWYQQSLDQGLQFLIQYYNGEERAKGNILERFSAQQFPDLHSELNLSSLELGDSALYFCASSVGGPNEKLFFGSGTQLSVL.

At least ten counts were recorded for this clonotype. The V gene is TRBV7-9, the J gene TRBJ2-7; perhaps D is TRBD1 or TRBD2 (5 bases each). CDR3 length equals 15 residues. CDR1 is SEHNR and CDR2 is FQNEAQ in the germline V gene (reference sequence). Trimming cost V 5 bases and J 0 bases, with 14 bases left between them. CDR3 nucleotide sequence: TGTGCCAGCAGCGACACGGGACGGCCCTCCTACGAGCAGTACTTC. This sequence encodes CASSDTGRPSYEQYF.

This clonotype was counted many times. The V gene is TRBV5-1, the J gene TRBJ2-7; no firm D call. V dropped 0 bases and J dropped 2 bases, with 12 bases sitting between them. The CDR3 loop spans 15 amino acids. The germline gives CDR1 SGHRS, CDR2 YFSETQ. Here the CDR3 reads CASSLVSTNPYEQYF. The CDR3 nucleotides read TGCGCCAGCAGCTTGGTTTCGACAAATCCCTACGAGCAGTACTTC.

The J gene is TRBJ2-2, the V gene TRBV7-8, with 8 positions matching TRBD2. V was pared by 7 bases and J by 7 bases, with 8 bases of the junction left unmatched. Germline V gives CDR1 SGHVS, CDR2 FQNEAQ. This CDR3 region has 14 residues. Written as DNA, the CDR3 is TGTGCCAGCACCCCGGGGGGGCGAAACGGGGAGCTGTTTTTT. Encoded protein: CASTPGGRNGELFF.

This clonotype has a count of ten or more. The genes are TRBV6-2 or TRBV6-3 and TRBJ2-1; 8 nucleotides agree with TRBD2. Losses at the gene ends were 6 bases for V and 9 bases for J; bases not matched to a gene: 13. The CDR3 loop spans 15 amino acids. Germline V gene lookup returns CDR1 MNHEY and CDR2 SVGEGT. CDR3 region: CASRRVAGGSGEQFF. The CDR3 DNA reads TGTGCCAGCAGAAGGGTTGCGGGAGGTAGTGGTGAGCAGTTCTTC.

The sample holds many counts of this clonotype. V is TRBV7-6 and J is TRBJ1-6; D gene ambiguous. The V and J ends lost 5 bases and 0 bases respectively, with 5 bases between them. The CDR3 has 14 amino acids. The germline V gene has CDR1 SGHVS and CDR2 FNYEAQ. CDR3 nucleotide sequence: TGTGCCAGCAGCCAGAGCTCCTATAATTCACCCCTCCACTTT. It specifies CASSQSSYNSPLHF.

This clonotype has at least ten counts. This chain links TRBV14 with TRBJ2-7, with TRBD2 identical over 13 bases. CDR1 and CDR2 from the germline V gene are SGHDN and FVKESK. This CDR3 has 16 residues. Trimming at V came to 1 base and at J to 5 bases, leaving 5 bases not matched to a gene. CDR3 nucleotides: TGTGCCAGCAGCCAAGGAGTCGGGACTAGCGGGAACGAGCAGTACTTC. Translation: CASSQGVGTSGNEQYF.

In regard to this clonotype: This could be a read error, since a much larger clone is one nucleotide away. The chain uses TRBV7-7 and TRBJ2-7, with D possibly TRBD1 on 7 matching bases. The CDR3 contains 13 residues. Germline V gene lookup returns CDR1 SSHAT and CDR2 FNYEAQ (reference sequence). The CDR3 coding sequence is TGTGACAGCAGAGGGGGGACAGCCTACGAGCAGTACTTC. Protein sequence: CDSRGGTAYEQYF.

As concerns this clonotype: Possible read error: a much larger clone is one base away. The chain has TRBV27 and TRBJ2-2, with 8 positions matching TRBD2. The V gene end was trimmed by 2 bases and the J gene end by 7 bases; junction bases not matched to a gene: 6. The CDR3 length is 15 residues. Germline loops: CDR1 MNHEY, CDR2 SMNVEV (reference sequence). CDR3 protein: CASSLSSGVVGELFF. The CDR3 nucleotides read TGTGCCAGCAGTTTAAGTAGCGGGGTAGTCGGGGAGCTGTTTTTT.

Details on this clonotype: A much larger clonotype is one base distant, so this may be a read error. The CDR3 here is CASSSPLTDTQYF. CDR3 in DNA: TGTGCCAGCAGCTCTCCACTTACAGATACGCAGTATTTT. The gene calls are TRBV11-2 and TRBJ2-3; D is unresolved. Trimming cost V 4 bases and J 3 bases, with 8 bases left between them. The germline gives CDR1 SGHAT, CDR2 FQNNGV. The CDR3 contains 13 residues.

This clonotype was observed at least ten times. The CDR3 nucleotides read TGTGCCAGCAGCTTCTACGCAGACTCCTACGAGCAGTACTTC. This gives the protein CASSFYADSYEQYF. The chain joins TRBV11-2 to TRBJ2-7, with D uncertain. The CDR3 contains 14 residues. Germline V gene data show CDR1 as SGHAT and CDR2 as FQNNGV. V shed 3 bases and J shed 0 bases, with 9 bases lying between them. Using reference TRBV11-2 and TRBJ2-7 for the parts outside the CDR3, the full variable domain is EAGVAQSPRYKIIEKRQSVAFWCNPISGHATLYWYQQILGQGPKLLIQFQNNGVVDDSQLPKDRFSAERLKGVDSTLKIQPAKLEDSAVYLCASSFYADSYEQYFGPGTRLTVT.

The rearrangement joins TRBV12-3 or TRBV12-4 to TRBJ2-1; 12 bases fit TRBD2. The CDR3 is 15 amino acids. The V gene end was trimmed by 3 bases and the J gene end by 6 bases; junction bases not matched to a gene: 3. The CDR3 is CASSLTSGSSNEQFF. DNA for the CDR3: TGTGCCAGCAGTTTGACTAGCGGGAGTTCCAATGAGCAGTTCTTC.

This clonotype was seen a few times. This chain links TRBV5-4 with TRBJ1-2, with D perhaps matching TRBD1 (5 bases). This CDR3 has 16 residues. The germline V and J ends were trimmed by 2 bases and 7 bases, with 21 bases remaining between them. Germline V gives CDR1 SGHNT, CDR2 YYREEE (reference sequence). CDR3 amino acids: CASSFGLRGGVGGYTF. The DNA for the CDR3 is TGTGCCAGCAGCTTTGGCCTACGGGGGGGGGTCGGTGGCTACACCTTC. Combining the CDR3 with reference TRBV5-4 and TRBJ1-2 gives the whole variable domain ETGVTQSPTHLIKTRGQQVTLRCSSQSGHNTVSWYQQALGQGPQFIFQYYREEENGRGNFPPRFSGLQFPNYSSELNVNALELDDSALYLCASSFGLRGGVGGYTFGSGTRLTVV.

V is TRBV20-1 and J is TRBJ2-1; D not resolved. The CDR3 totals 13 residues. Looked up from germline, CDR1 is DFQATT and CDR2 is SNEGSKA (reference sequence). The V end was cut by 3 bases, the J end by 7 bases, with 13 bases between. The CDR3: CSARSVGTNEQFF. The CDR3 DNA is TGCAGTGCTAGGTCTGTAGGTACGAATGAGCAGTTCTTC.

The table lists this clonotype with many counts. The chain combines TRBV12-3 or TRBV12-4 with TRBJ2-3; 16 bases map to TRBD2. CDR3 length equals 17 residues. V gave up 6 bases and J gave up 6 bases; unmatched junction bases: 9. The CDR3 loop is CASSWGTSGRAWDTQYF. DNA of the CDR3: TGTGCCAGCAGCTGGGGGACTAGCGGGAGGGCCTGGGATACGCAGTATTTT.

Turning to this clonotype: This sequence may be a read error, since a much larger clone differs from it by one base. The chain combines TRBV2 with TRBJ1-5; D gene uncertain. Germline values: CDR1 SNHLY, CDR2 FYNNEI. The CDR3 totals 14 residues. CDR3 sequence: CASSEAHSDQPQHF. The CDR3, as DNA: TGTGCCAGCAGTGAAGCGCATAGCGATCAGCCCCAGCATTTT.

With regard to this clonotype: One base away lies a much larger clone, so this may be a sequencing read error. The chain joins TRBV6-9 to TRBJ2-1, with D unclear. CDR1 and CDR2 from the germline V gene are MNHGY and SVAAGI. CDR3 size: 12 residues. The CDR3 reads CASSYSAHEQLF. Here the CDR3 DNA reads TGTGCCAGCAGTTATTCTGCGCATGAGCAGCTCTTC.

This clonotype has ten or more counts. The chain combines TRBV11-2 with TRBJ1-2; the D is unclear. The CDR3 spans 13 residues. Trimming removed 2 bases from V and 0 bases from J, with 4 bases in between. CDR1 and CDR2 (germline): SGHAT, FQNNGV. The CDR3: CASSLRTNYGYTF. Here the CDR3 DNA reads TGTGCCAGCAGCTTACGGACTAACTATGGCTACACCTTC.

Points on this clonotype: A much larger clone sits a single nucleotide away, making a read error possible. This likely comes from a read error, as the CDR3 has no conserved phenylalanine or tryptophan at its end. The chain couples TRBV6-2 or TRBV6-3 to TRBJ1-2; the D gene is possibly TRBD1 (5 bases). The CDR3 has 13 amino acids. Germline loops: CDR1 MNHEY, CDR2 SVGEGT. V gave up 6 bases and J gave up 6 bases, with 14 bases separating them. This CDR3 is CASSLGPKDGYTS. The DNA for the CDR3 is TGTGCCAGCAGCCTGGGACCTAAGGATGGCTACACCTCC.

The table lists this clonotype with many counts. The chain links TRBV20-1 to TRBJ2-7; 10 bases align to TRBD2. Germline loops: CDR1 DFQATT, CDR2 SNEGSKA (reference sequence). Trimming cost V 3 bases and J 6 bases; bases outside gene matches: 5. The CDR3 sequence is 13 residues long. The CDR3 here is CSARGLAKGEQYF. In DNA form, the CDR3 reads TGCAGTGCTAGGGGACTAGCGAAGGGCGAGCAGTACTTC.

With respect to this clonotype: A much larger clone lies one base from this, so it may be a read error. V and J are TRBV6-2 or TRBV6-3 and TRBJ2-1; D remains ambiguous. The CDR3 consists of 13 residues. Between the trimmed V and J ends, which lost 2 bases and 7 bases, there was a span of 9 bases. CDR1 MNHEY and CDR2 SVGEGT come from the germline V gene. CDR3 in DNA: TGTGCCAGCAGTTACAGGGCGAGGAATGAGCAGTTCTTC. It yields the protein CASSYRARNEQFF.

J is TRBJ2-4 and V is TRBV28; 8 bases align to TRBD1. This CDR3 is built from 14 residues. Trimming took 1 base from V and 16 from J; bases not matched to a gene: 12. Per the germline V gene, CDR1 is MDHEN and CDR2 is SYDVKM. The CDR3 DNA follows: TGTGCCAGCAGTTTATCAGACAGGGGCAGCTCTAGATACTTC. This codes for CASSLSDRGSSRYF.